This note documents a single T cell receptor (beta chain) sequence. Its antigen is still unknown. This entry belongs to a study of shared clonotypes between healthy human individuals. Points from the study as a whole: Tissue TCR repertoires likely differ from these blood-only repertoires.

The V end was cut by 5 bases, the J end by 2 bases, with 12 bases between. The CDR3 covers 14 residues. The germline V gene encodes CDR1 SNHLY and CDR2 FYNNEI. An even split of each subset's genomic DNA across several immunoSEQ plates was performed. TCRdb keeps only in-frame clones here, not all; method: immunoSEQ multiplex PCR. This table holds approximately 2.1 million clones, 80% to 95% found once. Material: naive CD4+ T cells from PBMCs. This sample's subset: CD45RA+ positively selected. This TCR came from a man aged 18 to 29 in good health. Some clones in this sample may be carry-over from other donors' samples. J is TRBJ2-5 and V is TRBV2; D might be TRBD1 (6 bases). CDR3 sequence: CASSLRTAQETQYF. The CDR3 nucleotides are TGTGCCAGCAGTCTTCGGACAGCTCAAGAGACCCAGTACTTC.